The clone carrying this TCR beta chain was seen a few times. As yet, its antigen is unknown. With V trimmed by 6 bases and J by 2 bases, 9 bases remained unmatched. The CDR3 sequence is 16 residues long. Germline CDR1 is MNHNS and CDR2 is SASEGT. TCRdb reprocessed the reads with MiXCR, giving one entry per CDR3 protein. The profile shows 110,000 to 150,000 distinct CDR3 sequences, more than 30% of them singletons. This record belongs to a study of T cell repertoires in cytomegalovirus infection. Study summary: Selection of CMV epitopes for the study included recently identified HLA-C-restricted and well-studied HLA-B-restricted ones. Signatures in public TCR beta sequences pointed to both CMV infection and matching HLA type.

Study outcomes and limitations: Identification of carriers of CMV plus the relevant HLA was performed using cumulative public TCR beta family frequency. CMV-specific TCR beta clonotypes restricted by HLA-C were the ones dominating the ex vivo response.

Source: CD8+ T cells from cultured PBMCs, taken from culture after CMV antigen stimulation. This sequence originates from a human donor in good health (CMV status not recorded). Some clones in this sample may be carry-over from other donors' samples. The chain joins TRBV6-1 to TRBJ2-3, with 9 bases identical to TRBD2. In DNA form, the CDR3 reads TGTGCCAGCAGATCCTCTAGCGGGGTAATCACAGATACGCAGTATTTT. Amino acid sequence: CASRSSSGVITDTQYF.